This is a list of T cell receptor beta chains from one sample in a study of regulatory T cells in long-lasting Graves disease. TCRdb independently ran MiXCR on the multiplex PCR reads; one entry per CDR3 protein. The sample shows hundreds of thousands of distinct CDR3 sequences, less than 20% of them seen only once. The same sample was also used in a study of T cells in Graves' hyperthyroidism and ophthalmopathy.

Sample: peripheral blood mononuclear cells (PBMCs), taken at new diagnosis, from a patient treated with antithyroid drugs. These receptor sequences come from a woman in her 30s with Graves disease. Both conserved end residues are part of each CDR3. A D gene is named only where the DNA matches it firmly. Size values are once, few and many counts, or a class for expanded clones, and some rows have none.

cdr3_nt: TGTGCCAGCAGCTCGGGACTAGCGGGAGAGACCCAGTACTTC
cdr3_aa: CASSSGLAGETQYF
clone_size: many
d_call: TRBD2
v_call: TRBV7-2
j_call: TRBJ2-5

cdr3_nt: TGTGCCAGCAGTTTAATCGGATTAAGCAATCAGCCCCAGCATTTT
cdr3_aa: CASSLIGLSNQPQHF
clone_size: .
d_call: .
v_call: TRBV27
j_call: TRBJ1-5

cdr3_nt: TGTGCCAGCAGCTACCACAGGGGCGCGGGGACAGATACGCAGTATTTT
cdr3_aa: CASSYHRGAGTDTQYF
clone_size: many
d_call: .
v_call: TRBV7-9
j_call: TRBJ2-3

cdr3_nt: TGCGCCAGCAGCTTGTGGACAGGGGCTGCAACTAATGAAAAACTGTTTTTT
cdr3_aa: CASSLWTGAATNEKLFF
clone_size: .
d_call: TRBD1
v_call: TRBV5-1
j_call: TRBJ1-4

cdr3_nt: TGTGCCTGGAGTGCTCTAAGGACTAGCGGGACTCAGAACACAGATACGCAGTATTTT
cdr3_aa: CAWSALRTSGTQNTDTQYF
clone_size: .
d_call: TRBD2
v_call: TRBV30
j_call: TRBJ2-3

cdr3_nt: TGTGCCTGGACCTCTGGCCAAGAGACCCAGTACTTC
cdr3_aa: CAWTSGQETQYF
clone_size: .
d_call: .
v_call: TRBV30
j_call: TRBJ2-5

cdr3_nt: TGTGCCAGCAGCCTCATGACAGGGTCGAACACCGGGGAGCTGTTTTTT
cdr3_aa: CASSLMTGSNTGELFF
clone_size: .
d_call: TRBD1
v_call: TRBV3-1
j_call: TRBJ2-2

cdr3_nt: TGTGCCAGCAGCCAAGATTTAGAGACCCAGTACTTC
cdr3_aa: CASSQDLETQYF
clone_size: many
d_call: .
v_call: TRBV3-1
j_call: TRBJ2-5

cdr3_nt: TGTGCCAGCAGGCCGGGGGGCGGTCAGAATTCACCCCTCCACTTT
cdr3_aa: CASRPGGGQNSPLHF
clone_size: many
d_call: .
v_call: TRBV12-3/TRBV12-4
j_call: TRBJ1-6

cdr3_nt: TGTGCCAGCAGCGCCAGGGCCTCTGGGGCCAACGTCCTGACTTTC
cdr3_aa: CASSARASGANVLTF
clone_size: few
d_call: .
v_call: TRBV9
j_call: TRBJ2-6

cdr3_nt: TGTGCCAGCAGCCTATACGGGGATTTCACAGATACGCAGTATTTT
cdr3_aa: CASSLYGDFTDTQYF
clone_size: few
d_call: .
v_call: TRBV7-9
j_call: TRBJ2-3

cdr3_nt: TGTGCCAGCAGCTTGACAGATGAAAAACTGTTTTTT
cdr3_aa: CASSLTDEKLFF
clone_size: many
d_call: .
v_call: TRBV11-2
j_call: TRBJ1-4

cdr3_nt: TGCGCCAGCAGCCAAGGGACGGAGTGGCCCCAGCATTTT
cdr3_aa: CASSQGTEWPQHF
clone_size: few
d_call: .
v_call: TRBV4-1
j_call: TRBJ1-5

cdr3_nt: TGCGCCAGCAGCTTGGACAGGGTAGCTAACTATGGCTACACCTTC
cdr3_aa: CASSLDRVANYGYTF
clone_size: many
d_call: .
v_call: TRBV5-1
j_call: TRBJ1-2